This TCR beta chain is drawn from a study of neurological immune-mediated disorders (dated by TCRdb to between 2018 and 2020). Regarding the research as a whole: Peripheral blood TCR-beta repertoires from HTLV-I-associated myelopathy (HAM/TSP) patients, multiple sclerosis patients and healthy controls were compared by UMI-based sequencing. Longitudinal samples, technical triplicates and paired sorted CD4+ and CD8+ T-cell subsets, alongside PBMC samples, were included among the 106 TCR-beta libraries. Of the 68 subjects in the cohort, around 15 were HAM/TSP patients, about 34 were multiple sclerosis patients, and some 20 were healthy controls.

General study outcomes and caveats: TCR clonal expansion was greatest in HAM/TSP patients and smallest in MS patients, who ranked below even healthy controls. No identical CDR3 amino acid sequences were found to be shared among expanded clones across subjects, suggesting that TCR-beta repertoires were private in all groups.

cDNA synthesis used template-switch 5'RACE with a primer carrying a 10-nucleotide random unique molecular identifier tagging each TCR transcript. Each sequencing run produced over 160 million TCR-beta sequences covering 15-18 subjects. The RNeasy kit was used for extraction of total RNA. The KAPA Real-time Library Amplification kit was used to amplify TCR-beta VDJ regions with primers targeting the TCR constant region and the 5'RACE anchor. Sample indexes and Illumina adaptors were added in a first PCR, after which library yield was increased in a second PCR. After purification with Ampure beads, the TCR product of roughly 650 bp was size-selected on a 2% E-gel SizeSelection system. Before pooling, library quality was checked on a Bioanalyzer, concentration was measured with Qubit, and libraries were quantified with the Kapa Library Quantification kit. An Illumina HiSeq 2500 sequenced the libraries paired-end 2 x 150 bp. To increase sequence diversity, about 25-31% phiX was spiked into each library pool. Turning to the authors' computational methods: Quality-filtered reads were processed with the UMI-based MiGEC pipeline, which removed over 85% of raw TCR sequences during error correction. VDJ genes were aligned to IMGT germline references, and clonotypes were defined by unique CDR3 amino acid sequence plus V-J genes. Clonal expansion, Shannon diversity and CDR3 relatedness (CalcPairwiseDistances, ClusterSamples) were evaluated with VDJtools, and phylogenetic trees were built with CLCbio workbench. Using coefficient-of-variation modelling across technical triplicates, the study counted a clone as expanded if it had at least 8 unique UMIs. TCRdb trimmed the raw reads at Q25, called clones with MiXCR and kept productive beta chains. Rows matching on CDR3 protein sequence are summarized as one entry with the most common DNA and genes. It is TCRdb's table, rather than the study itself, that gives the V and J calls and clone size. Here the sample has 30,000 or so distinct CDR3 sequences; about 4.5% occur a single time. The ten largest clones take up 23% of the sample.

V is cut by 4 bases and J by 5 bases, and the space between the germline ends is 15 bases. Via the germline V gene, CDR1 is SGHDN and CDR2 FVKESK. From cysteine to phenylalanine, the CDR3 is 14 amino acids long. CDR3 DNA only is kept here, 42 bases in frame from base 1. The healthy controls were volunteers from blood banks in Maryland, USA. Libraries from unsorted PBMCs were made from 2 million PBMCs kept in RNAlater at -80 degrees C until RNA extraction. Peripheral blood was subjected to Ficoll-Hypaque density gradient centrifugation to isolate PBMCs, which were then cryopreserved in liquid nitrogen. This clonotype occurred many times. Its antigen target is currently unknown. No qualities accompany the bases; no much larger clone lies one base away.

The sequence came from a man aged 18 to 35 in good health. Sequenced material: PBMCs. The chain is made from TRBV14 and TRBJ2-7; TRBD1 might be the D gene, on 6 matching bases. In nucleotides, the sequence is TGTGCCAGCAGCCCTGGGACAAACGGCGACGAGCAGTACTTC. Its protein product is CASSPGTNGDEQYF.